This T cell receptor (beta chain) was identified during a study of post-analysis software for immune sequencing data. Across the whole study: Disease trajectories encompassed relapsing-remitting, secondary progressive and progressive-relapsing multiple sclerosis.

Regarding this clonotype: As yet, its antigen is unknown.

The CDR3 spans 13 residues. Trimming took off 6 bases at V and 4 bases at J, with 12 bases between the two ends. Overall study findings and caveats: In patients, TRBV5-6, TRBV5-1 and TRBV20-1 belonged to five or six TRBV segments found more frequently than in controls. F-measure co-clustering was strong for batch-matched samples. Controls significantly exceeded multiple sclerosis patients in normalized Chao1 diversity.

The TCR beta cDNA libraries contained unique molecular identifiers. cDNA molecules numbering around 450,000 came from about 1 to 10 million T cells. TCRdb ran MiXCR on the PCR reads and lists one entry per CDR3 protein. This table holds 600,000 to 700,000 distinct CDR3 sequences, 59% found once. This receptor was identified in a girl aged 2-10 years with multiple sclerosis. Material for sequencing was blood. The chain uses TRBV12-3 or TRBV12-4 and TRBJ1-2; unclear D gene. The CDR3 is CASSYGLGYGYTF. CDR3 nucleotide sequence: TGTGCCAGCAGCTACGGACTGGGCTATGGCTACACCTTC.